These T cell receptor beta chains were read from a single sample in a study of blood T cell repertoires in COVID-19. The assay was immunoSEQ multiplex PCR, and TCRdb's table has in-frame clones only and misses some. The sample contains approximately 190,000 clones, approximately 80% of which appear only once. The material sequenced was PBMCs or T cells enriched from blood (not recorded which). The receptors were gathered from a woman aged 60-75 years with acute COVID-19. Both conserved end residues are part of each CDR3. A D gene is named only where the DNA matches it firmly. Size is stated for part of the rows, as once, few or many counts, or as a class when the clone is expanded.

size: NA; J: TRBJ2-2; V: TRBV5-4; D: TRBD2; CDR3: CASSGSGRARVGELFF; DNA: TGTGCCAGCAGCGGTAGCGGGAGGGCCCGGGTCGGGGAGCTGTTTTTT
size: NA; J: TRBJ2-7; V: TRBV6-5; D: NA; CDR3: CASSYARDHYEQYF; DNA: TGTGCCAGCAGTTACGCCAGGGATCACTACGAGCAGTACTTC
size: NA; J: TRBJ2-3; V: TRBV6-6; D: NA; CDR3: CASSYSSRGADTQYF; DNA: TGTGCCAGCAGTTACTCCTCGCGGGGAGCAGATACGCAGTATTTT
size: NA; J: TRBJ2-5; V: TRBV6-5; D: TRBD1; CDR3: CANRGPVKETQYF; DNA: TGTGCCAACAGGGGCCCGGTGAAAGAGACCCAGTACTTC
size: NA; J: TRBJ2-5; V: TRBV9; D: NA; CDR3: CASSGGLGADGTQYF; DNA: TGTGCCAGCAGCGGTGGATTAGGGGCGGATGGGACCCAGTACTTC
size: NA; J: TRBJ2-1; V: TRBV10-3; D: TRBD2; CDR3: CAISVSSGGVEQFF; DNA: TGTGCCATCAGTGTTTCTAGCGGGGGTGTTGAGCAGTTCTTC
size: NA; J: TRBJ1-1; V: TRBV4-3; D: NA; CDR3: CASSLARGTEAFF; DNA: TGCGCCAGCAGCCTCGCCAGAGGCACTGAAGCTTTCTTT
size: NA; J: TRBJ2-7; V: TRBV12-3/TRBV12-4; D: NA; CDR3: CASSPRVYEQYF; DNA: TGTGCCAGCAGTCCCCGGGTCTACGAGCAGTACTTC
size: NA; J: TRBJ1-5; V: TRBV5-1; D: TRBD1; CDR3: CASSRTGGDGQPQHF; DNA: TGCGCCAGCAGCAGGACAGGGGGCGACGGTCAGCCCCAGCATTTT
size: NA; J: TRBJ2-1; V: TRBV5-1; D: TRBD1; CDR3: CASSPETGPLLKQFF; DNA: TGCGCCAGCAGCCCAGAGACAGGGCCCCTCCTAAAGCAGTTCTTC
size: NA; J: TRBJ1-4; V: TRBV10-2; D: NA; CDR3: CASRDVANEKLFF; DNA: TGCGCCAGCCGAGATGTGGCTAATGAAAAACTGTTTTTT
size: NA; J: TRBJ2-7; V: TRBV20-1; D: NA; CDR3: CSARSGHEQYF; DNA: TGCAGTGCTAGGTCAGGCCACGAGCAGTACTTC
size: NA; J: TRBJ2-5; V: TRBV7-2; D: NA; CDR3: CASSPLGTGGRKTQYF; DNA: TGTGCCAGCAGCCCCCTAGGGACGGGGGGCCGGAAGACCCAGTACTTC
size: NA; J: TRBJ1-5; V: TRBV4-3; D: TRBD1; CDR3: CASSRDRGIYSNQPQHF; DNA: TGCGCCAGCAGCCGGGACAGGGGAATTTATAGCAATCAGCCCCAGCATTTT
size: NA; J: TRBJ1-1; V: TRBV12-3/TRBV12-4; D: NA; CDR3: CASSLQESEAFF; DNA: TGTGCCAGCAGTTTACAGGAATCTGAAGCTTTCTTT
size: once; J: TRBJ1-4; V: TRBV28; D: TRBD1; CDR3: CASSFQGGTTNEKLFF; DNA: TGTGCCAGCAGTTTCCAGGGGGGTACAACTAATGAAAAACTGTTTTTT
size: NA; J: TRBJ1-3; V: TRBV7-2; D: NA; CDR3: CASSPNTGNTIYF; DNA: TGTGCCAGCAGCCCGAACACTGGAAACACCATATATTTT
size: NA; J: TRBJ2-1; V: TRBV11-3; D: TRBD2; CDR3: CASSFQTSGRADEQFF; DNA: TGTGCCAGCAGCTTTCAGACTAGCGGGAGGGCCGATGAGCAGTTCTTC
size: NA; J: TRBJ2-3; V: TRBV28; D: NA; CDR3: CASNRQQTQYF; DNA: TGTGCCAGCAATAGACAGCAAACGCAGTATTTT
size: NA; J: TRBJ2-5; V: TRBV29-1; D: NA; CDR3: CSVGQIEGTQYF; DNA: TGCAGCGTTGGGCAGATTGAGGGAACCCAGTACTTC
size: few; J: TRBJ1-1; V: TRBV9; D: TRBD1; CDR3: CASSLRQGVTEAFF; DNA: TGTGCCAGCAGCCTAAGACAGGGGGTCACTGAAGCTTTCTTT